The present T cell receptor beta chain was sequenced within a study of blood T cell repertoires in COVID-19. Study details: Nucleic acid was either cDNA or gDNA, and it came from T cells, B-cell-depleted T cells, or PBMCs.

Under the authors' procedure: Reference gene primer amplification gave estimated nucleated cell counts. Assay: immunoSEQ multiplex PCR; the TCRdb copy retains only in-frame clones and omits some. That table gives V, J and clone size, and the DNA gave D and trimming. The sample includes 80,000 to 95,000 clones, approximately 84% of them seen just once. J gave up 0 bases and V 4 bases, and 3 bases lay outside the gene matches. This CDR3 contains 15 residues. The germline gives CDR1 SGHRS, CDR2 YFSETQ. Sequenced material: peripheral blood. The receptor was derived from an elderly man with active or convalescent COVID-19. V is TRBV5-1 and J is TRBJ1-3; the match to TRBD1 covers 8 bases. The CDR3 DNA sequence: TGCGCCAGCAGCCATGGGACAGGCTCTGGAAACACCATATATTTT. Translating gives CASSHGTGSGNTIYF.